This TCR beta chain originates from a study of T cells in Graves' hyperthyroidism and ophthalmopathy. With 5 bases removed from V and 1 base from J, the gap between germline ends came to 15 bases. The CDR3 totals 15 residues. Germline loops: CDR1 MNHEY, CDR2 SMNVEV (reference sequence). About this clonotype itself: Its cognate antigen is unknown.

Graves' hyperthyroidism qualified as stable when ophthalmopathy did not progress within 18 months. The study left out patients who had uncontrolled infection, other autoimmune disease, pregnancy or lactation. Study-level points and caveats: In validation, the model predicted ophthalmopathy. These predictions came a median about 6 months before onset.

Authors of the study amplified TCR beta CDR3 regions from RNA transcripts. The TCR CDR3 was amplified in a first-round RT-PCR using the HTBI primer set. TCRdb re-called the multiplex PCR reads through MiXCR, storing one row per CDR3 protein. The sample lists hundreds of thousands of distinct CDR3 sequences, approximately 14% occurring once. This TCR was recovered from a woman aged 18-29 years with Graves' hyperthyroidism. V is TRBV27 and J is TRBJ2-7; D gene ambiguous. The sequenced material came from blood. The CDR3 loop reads CASSIAPLGSYEQYF. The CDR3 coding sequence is TGTGCCAGCAGTATAGCCCCCCTTGGGTCCTACGAGCAGTACTTC.